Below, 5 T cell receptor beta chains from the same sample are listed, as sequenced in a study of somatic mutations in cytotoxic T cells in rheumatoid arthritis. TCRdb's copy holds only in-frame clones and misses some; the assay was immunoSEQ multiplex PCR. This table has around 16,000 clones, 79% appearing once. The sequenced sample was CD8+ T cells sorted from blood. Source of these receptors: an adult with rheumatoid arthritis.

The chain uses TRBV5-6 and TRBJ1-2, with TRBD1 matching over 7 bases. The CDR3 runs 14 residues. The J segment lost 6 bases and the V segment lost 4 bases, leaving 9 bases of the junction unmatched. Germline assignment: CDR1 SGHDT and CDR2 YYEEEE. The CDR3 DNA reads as TGTGCCAGCAGCCCAATGACAGGGACGGATGGCTACACCTTC. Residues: CASSPMTGTDGYTF.

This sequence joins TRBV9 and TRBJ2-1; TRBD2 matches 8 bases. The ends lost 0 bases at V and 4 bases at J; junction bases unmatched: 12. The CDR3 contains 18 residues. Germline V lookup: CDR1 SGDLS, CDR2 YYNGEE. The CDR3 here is CASSVGAHTSGSYNEQFF. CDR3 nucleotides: TGTGCCAGCAGCGTAGGGGCCCACACTAGCGGTTCTTACAATGAGCAGTTCTTC.

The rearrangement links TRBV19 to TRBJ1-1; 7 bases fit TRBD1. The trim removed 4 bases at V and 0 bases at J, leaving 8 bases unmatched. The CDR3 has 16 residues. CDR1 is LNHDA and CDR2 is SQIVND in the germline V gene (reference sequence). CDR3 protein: CASSTADRYMNTEAFF. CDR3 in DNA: TGTGCCAGTAGTACGGCGGACAGGTACATGAACACTGAAGCTTTCTTT. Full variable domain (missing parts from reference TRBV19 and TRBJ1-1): DGGITQSPKYLFRKEGQNVTLSCEQNLNHDAMYWYRQDPGQGLRLIYYSQIVNDFQKGDIAEGYSVSREKKESFPLTVTSAQKNPTAFYLCASSTADRYMNTEAFFGQGTRLTVV.

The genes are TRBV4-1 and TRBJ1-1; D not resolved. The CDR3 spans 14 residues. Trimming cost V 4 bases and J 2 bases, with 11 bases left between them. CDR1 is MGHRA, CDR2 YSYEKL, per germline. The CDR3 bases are TGCGCCAGCAGCCCTGAGCCAGGCAACACTGAAGCTTTCTTT. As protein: CASSPEPGNTEAFF.

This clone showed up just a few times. CDR3 bases: TGTGCCAGCGGCACTGGTGGGGGGGGCGACGAGCAGTTCTTC. Translating gives CASGTGGGGDEQFF. This rearrangement joins TRBV9 to TRBJ2-1, with D possibly being TRBD2 (7 bases). V lost 7 bases to trimming and J lost 10 bases, with 21 bases between them. The CDR3 totals 14 residues. Germline assignment: CDR1 SGDLS and CDR2 YYNGEE.